This is a list of T cell receptor beta chains from one sample in a study of beta chain features in type 1 diabetes. The method was immunoSEQ multiplex PCR; TCRdb's version includes in-frame clones alone and lacks a portion of them. The table has more than 550,000 clones, about 14% seen once. Source material: naive CD4+ T cells from blood. The receptors stem from a man aged 18 to 29 with type 1 diabetes. Each CDR3 is given with its conserved first and last residue. A D gene is named only where the DNA matches it firmly. Not every row has a clone size; where given, it reads once, few, many or a size class.

TRBJ1-1	.	TRBV9	few	TGTGCCAGCAGCGTAGTAGAGGGGATGAACACTGAAGCTTTCTTT	CASSVVEGMNTEAFF
TRBJ2-3	TRBD1	TRBV30	.	TGTGCCTGGGCACCAGGGGGCTCCACAGATACGCAGTATTTT	CAWAPGGSTDTQYF
TRBJ1-1	.	TRBV4-2	few	TGTGCCAGCAGCGCGCACGTCAAGGACGGCACTGAAGCTTTCTTT	CASSAHVKDGTEAFF
TRBJ1-6	TRBD1	TRBV2	.	TGTGCCAGCAGTGGGGACAGGGAGAATTCACCCCTCCACTTT	CASSGDRENSPLHF
TRBJ2-3	TRBD1	TRBV28	few	TGTGCCAGCAGTTGGGTAATAACAGGGGACGCAGATACGCAGTATTTT	CASSWVITGDADTQYF
TRBJ2-1	.	TRBV7-9	few	TGTGCCAGCCTCAGGACTTCATCCTACAATGAGCAGTTCTTC	CASLRTSSYNEQFF
TRBJ2-5	TRBD1	TRBV7-2	.	TGTGCCAGCAGCTCCCGGACAGGACGGGAGACCCAGTACTTC	CASSSRTGRETQYF
TRBJ2-1	TRBD2	TRBV6-6	few	TGTGCCAGCAGTCCGGGACTAGCGGGTAACAATGAGCAGTTCTTC	CASSPGLAGNNEQFF
TRBJ1-1	.	TRBV11-2	few	TGTGCCAGCATCCCCTACCGGGGGATCAGCACTGAAGCTTTCTTT	CASIPYRGISTEAFF
TRBJ2-2	.	TRBV29-1	.	TGCAGCGTTGGGGATAGCGGCACGGCCCCCACCGGGGAGCTGTTTTTT	CSVGDSGTAPTGELFF
TRBJ2-5	TRBD2	TRBV5-4	.	TGTGCCAGCAGCTTTAGGGCTAGCGGGAAAGGATTGAAAGAGACCCAGTACTTC	CASSFRASGKGLKETQYF
TRBJ2-7	TRBD1	TRBV6-5	.	TGTGCCAGCAGTCTGGACAGGGGGGTTTACGAGCAGTACTTC	CASSLDRGVYEQYF
TRBJ2-1	TRBD2	TRBV7-2	few	TGTGCCAGCAGCTTAACTAGCGGGAGGGGAGTTGAGCAGTTCTTC	CASSLTSGRGVEQFF
TRBJ2-7	TRBD1	TRBV6-6	few	TGTGCCAGCAGTTACTCGGGGACAGTCGGCTACGAGCAGTACTTC	CASSYSGTVGYEQYF
TRBJ1-2	.	TRBV30	few	TGTGCCTGCTCCAAACGGGGAATCTATGGCTACACCTTC	CACSKRGIYGYTF
TRBJ2-4	TRBD2	TRBV15	few	TGTGCCACCGCGGGGGTGGACAAAAACATTCAGTACTTC	CATAGVDKNIQYF
TRBJ2-5	TRBD2	TRBV7-9	few	TGTGCCAGCAGCTTAGCGAGACTAGCGGAAGAGACCCAGTACTTC	CASSLARLAEETQYF
TRBJ1-4	.	TRBV6-5	.	TGTGCCAGCAGTTACGGAGGCCCCAATGAAAAACTGTTTTTT	CASSYGGPNEKLFF
TRBJ1-1	.	TRBV7-2	few	TGTGCCAGCAGCTTAGGCGGGGAGGGCACTGAAGCTTTCTTT	CASSLGGEGTEAFF
TRBJ1-1	.	TRBV12-2	few	TGTGCAAGTCGCTCCAGGACAGGGGGCGCTTTCTTT	CASRSRTGGAFF
TRBJ1-2	TRBD1	TRBV14	few	TGTGCCAGCAGCCCAGACAGGGACTATGGCTACACCTTC	CASSPDRDYGYTF
TRBJ2-3	.	TRBV11-2	.	TGTGCCAGCAGCTTCGTTGCGGATCGCACAGATACGCAGTATTTT	CASSFVADRTDTQYF
TRBJ1-1	.	TRBV2	few	TGTGCCAGCAGCGCCCAGGGGCACAACACTGAAGCTTTCTTT	CASSAQGHNTEAFF
TRBJ2-3	.	TRBV7-7	.	TGTGCTAGCAGCTTCTCTGGCACAGATACGCAGTATTTT	CASSFSGTDTQYF
TRBJ2-7	TRBD2	TRBV10-3	few	TGTGCCAGCCTACCCGGGCGCGGGAGCGAGCAGTACTTC	CASLPGRGSEQYF
TRBJ1-1	.	TRBV10-3	.	TGTGCCATCAGTGCCTACGACGGGGGCGTCGGGACTGAAGCTTTCTTT	CAISAYDGGVGTEAFF
TRBJ1-1	.	TRBV30	.	TGTGCCTGGAGTCCGGGACACTTAAACACTGAAGCTTTCTTT	CAWSPGHLNTEAFF
TRBJ1-1	.	TRBV7-9	.	TGTGCCAGCAGCTTAGGGCCTTTTTCGCAGAGCGCAGCTTTCTTT	CASSLGPFSQSAAFF
TRBJ1-1	.	TRBV5-1	.	TGCGCCAGCAGCTCCGACAGATACTACACTGAAGCTTTCTTT	CASSSDRYYTEAFF
TRBJ2-5	.	TRBV25-1	.	TGTGCCAGCAGTCGGCACCCCCAAGAGACCCAGTACTTC	CASSRHPQETQYF
TRBJ2-7	.	TRBV27	few	TGTGCCAGCAGTTTATGGGGCGATGGAACTTCCTACGAGCAGTACTTC	CASSLWGDGTSYEQYF
TRBJ2-4	.	TRBV6-4	few	TGTGCCAGCATCCCCGATTCCAAAAACATTCAGTACTTC	CASIPDSKNIQYF
TRBJ2-5	.	TRBV5-1	.	TGCGCCAGCAGGAAGACAGGCCAAGAGACCCAGTACTTC	CASRKTGQETQYF
TRBJ1-5	.	TRBV7-2	.	TGTGCCAGCAGCTTAAACAGGGACGATCAGCCCCAGCATTTT	CASSLNRDDQPQHF
TRBJ1-2	.	TRBV5-4	.	TGTGCCAGCAGCTTGTTTTCCCGGCAGACCTATGGCTACACCTTC	CASSLFSRQTYGYTF
TRBJ1-5	.	TRBV6-6	few	TGTGCCAGCAGTGATGGACAGCACTATCAGCCCCAGCATTTT	CASSDGQHYQPQHF
TRBJ2-5	.	TRBV5-1	.	TGCGCCAGCAGCTGGACACAAGAGACCCAGTACTTC	CASSWTQETQYF
TRBJ2-5	.	TRBV14	few	TGTGCCAGCAGCCAACCCCAGAATGGAGAGACCCAGTACTTC	CASSQPQNGETQYF
TRBJ2-3	.	TRBV7-9	few	TGTGCCAGCAGCCCTCAGACAGGTCAAGATACGCAGTATTTT	CASSPQTGQDTQYF
TRBJ2-1	.	TRBV7-3	.	TGTGCCAGCACCCCCCGGGGGGCTAGCGCGTACAATGAGCAGTTCTTC	CASTPRGASAYNEQFF
TRBJ1-3	.	TRBV21-1	few	TGTGCCAGATCCCGGTTCTCTGGAAACACCATATATTTT	CARSRFSGNTIYF
TRBJ2-2	.	TRBV6-5	.	TGTGCCAGCATGTCCGGGAGAAAGGATACCGGGGAGCTGTTTTTT	CASMSGRKDTGELFF
TRBJ1-3	.	TRBV29-1	.	TGCAGCGCGACTTCGTTGGCTGGAAACACCATATATTTT	CSATSLAGNTIYF
TRBJ2-3	.	TRBV10-1	.	TGCGCCAGCAGTGAGCCCTTCCCAAGAGGAGATACGCAGTATTTT	CASSEPFPRGDTQYF
TRBJ2-7	TRBD2	TRBV6-5	.	TGTGCCAGCAGTTACTCGGGACTAGCGGATACCTACGAGCAGTACTTC	CASSYSGLADTYEQYF